This T cell receptor beta chain was profiled in a study of T cells in tuberculosis. Study background: In South Africa, adults with active tuberculosis were compared with IGRA-negative and latently infected IGRA-positive adolescents.

TCRdb's copy holds only in-frame clones and misses some; the assay was immunoSEQ multiplex PCR. In the table there are tens of thousands of clones, nearly 95% of which are singletons. Study results and caveats: A GMM-specific repertoire classifier reached about 85% accuracy, AUROC approximately 0.9. Active tuberculosis patients had shorter CDR3-alpha; the beta difference was nonsignificant.

The CDR3 is 15 amino acids. V gave up 4 bases and J gave up 7 bases, with 20 bases separating them. Germline CDR1 is MNHNY and CDR2 is SVGAGI (reference sequence). At study entry, adolescents had tuberculin skin tests and IGRA screening. On this clone: Its antigen is not identified.

The rearrangement uses TRBV6-6 and TRBJ2-7; D might be TRBD2 (6 bases). The sequencing input was PBMCs. The clonotype originates from a donor between 10 and 35 years old with latent tuberculosis or without tuberculosis infection. The CDR3: CASSSGARPTREQYF. CDR3 in DNA: TGTGCCAGCAGTTCGGGTGCCCGGCCGACTAGGGAGCAGTACTTC.